This TCR beta chain emerged from a study of shared clonotypes between healthy human individuals. Study-wide points: The authors expected sequencing depth to affect clonotype sharing among donors. Though the depth was large, rarefaction showed that sorted-subset sequencing was incomplete.

Germline V gene lookup returns CDR1 SGHVS and CDR2 FQNEAQ. The CDR3 loop spans 13 amino acids. With 11 bases removed from V and 4 bases from J, the gap between germline ends came to 17 bases. Concerning this clone itself: The antigen remains unidentified.

Profiled with immunoSEQ multiplex PCR; TCRdb holds only in-frame clones, not every one. The sample records about 800,000 clones, 96% being singletons. Naive CD8 isolation took CD45RO-negative cells positively selected for CCR7 and excluded terminally differentiated effector memory CD45RA+ cells. The TCR sequence derives from a young man in good health. This chain connects TRBV7-8 to TRBJ1-1; a weak D match, TRBD1 (6 bases). Sequenced input: naive CD8+ T cells sorted from blood. CDR3 loop: CAGTTGSITEAFF. For the CDR3, the DNA is TGTGCCGGAACCACAGGGTCGATCACTGAAGCTTTCTTT. Looking up the rest from reference TRBV7-8 and TRBJ1-1 gives the full variable domain: GAGVSQSPRYKVAKRGQDVALRCDPISGHVSLFWYQQALGQGPEFLTYFQNEAQLDKSGLPSDRFFAERPEGSVSTLKIQRTQQEDSAVYLCAGTTGSITEAFFGQGTRLTVV.